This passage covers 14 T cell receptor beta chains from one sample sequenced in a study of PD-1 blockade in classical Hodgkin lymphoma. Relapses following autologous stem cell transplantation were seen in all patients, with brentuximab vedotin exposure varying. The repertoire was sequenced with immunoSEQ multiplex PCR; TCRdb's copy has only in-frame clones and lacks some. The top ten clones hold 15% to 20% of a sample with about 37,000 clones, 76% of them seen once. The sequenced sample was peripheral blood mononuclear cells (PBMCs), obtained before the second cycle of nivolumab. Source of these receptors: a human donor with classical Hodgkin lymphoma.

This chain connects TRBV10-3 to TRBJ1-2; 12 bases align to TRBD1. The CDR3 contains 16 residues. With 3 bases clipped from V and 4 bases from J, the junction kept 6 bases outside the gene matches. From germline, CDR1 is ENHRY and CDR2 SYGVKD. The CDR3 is CAISDGGTGGVYGYTF. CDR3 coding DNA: TGTGCCATCAGTGATGGTGGGACAGGGGGCGTCTATGGCTACACCTTC.

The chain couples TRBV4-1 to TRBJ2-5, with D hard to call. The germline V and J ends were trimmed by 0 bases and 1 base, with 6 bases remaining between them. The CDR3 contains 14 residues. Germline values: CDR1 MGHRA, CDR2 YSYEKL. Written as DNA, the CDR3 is TGCGCCAGCAGCCAAGAAGAGGCCCAAGAGACCCAGTACTTC. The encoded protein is CASSQEEAQETQYF.

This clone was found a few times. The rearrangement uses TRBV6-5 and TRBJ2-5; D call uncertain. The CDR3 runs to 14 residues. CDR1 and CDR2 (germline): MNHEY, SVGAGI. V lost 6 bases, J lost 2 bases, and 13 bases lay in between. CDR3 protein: CASSADRQQETQYF. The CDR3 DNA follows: TGTGCCAGCAGCGCCGACCGACAACAAGAGACCCAGTACTTC.

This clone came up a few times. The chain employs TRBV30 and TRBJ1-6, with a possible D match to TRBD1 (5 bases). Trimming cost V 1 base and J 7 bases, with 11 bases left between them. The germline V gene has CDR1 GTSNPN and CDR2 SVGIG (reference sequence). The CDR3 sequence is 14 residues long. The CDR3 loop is CAWSGGTDNSPLHF. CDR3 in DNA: TGTGCCTGGAGTGGAGGGACCGACAATTCACCCCTCCACTTT.

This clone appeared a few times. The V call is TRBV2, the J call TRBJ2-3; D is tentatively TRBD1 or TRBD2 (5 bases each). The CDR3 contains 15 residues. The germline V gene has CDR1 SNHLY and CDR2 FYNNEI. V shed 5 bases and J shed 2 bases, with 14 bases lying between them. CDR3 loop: CASSSSRGATDTQYF. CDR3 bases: TGTGCCAGCAGTTCGTCTAGAGGGGCCACAGATACGCAGTATTTT.

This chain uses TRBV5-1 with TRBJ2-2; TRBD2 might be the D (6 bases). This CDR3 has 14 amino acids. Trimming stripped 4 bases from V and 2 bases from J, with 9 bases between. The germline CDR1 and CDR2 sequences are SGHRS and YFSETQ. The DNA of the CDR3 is TGCGCCAGCAGCCCGGGACTTAACACCGGGGAGCTGTTTTTT. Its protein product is CASSPGLNTGELFF.

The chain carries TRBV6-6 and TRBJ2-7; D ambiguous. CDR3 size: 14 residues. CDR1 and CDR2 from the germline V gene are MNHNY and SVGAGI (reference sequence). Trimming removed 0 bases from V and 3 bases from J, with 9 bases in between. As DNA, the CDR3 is TGTGCCAGCAGTTACTCCGCACCTAACTACGAGCAGTACTTC. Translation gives CASSYSAPNYEQYF.

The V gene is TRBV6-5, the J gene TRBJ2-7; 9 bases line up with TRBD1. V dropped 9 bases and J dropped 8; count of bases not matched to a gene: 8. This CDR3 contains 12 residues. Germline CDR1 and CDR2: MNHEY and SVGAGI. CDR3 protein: CASGDRAVKQYF. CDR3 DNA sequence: TGTGCCAGTGGGGACAGGGCCGTCAAGCAGTACTTC.

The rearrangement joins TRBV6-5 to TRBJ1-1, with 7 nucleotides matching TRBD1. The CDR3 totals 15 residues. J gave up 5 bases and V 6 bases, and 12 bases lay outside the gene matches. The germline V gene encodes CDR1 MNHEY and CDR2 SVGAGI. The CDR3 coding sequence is TGTGCCAGCAGGACCACCCGGGGACAGTCGACTGAAGCTTTCTTT. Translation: CASRTTRGQSTEAFF.

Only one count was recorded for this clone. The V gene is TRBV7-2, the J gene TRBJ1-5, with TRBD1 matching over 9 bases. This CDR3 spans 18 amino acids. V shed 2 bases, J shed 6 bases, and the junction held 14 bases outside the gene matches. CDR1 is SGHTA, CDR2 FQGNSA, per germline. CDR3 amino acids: CASSLSAGQGDSGQPQHF. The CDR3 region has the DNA TGTGCCAGCAGCTTATCAGCGGGACAGGGAGATAGCGGTCAGCCCCAGCATTTT.

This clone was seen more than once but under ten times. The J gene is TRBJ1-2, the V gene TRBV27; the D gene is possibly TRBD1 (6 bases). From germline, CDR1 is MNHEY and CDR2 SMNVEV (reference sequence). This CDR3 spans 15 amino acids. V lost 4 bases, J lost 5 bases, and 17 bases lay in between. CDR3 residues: CASSYSFGGRYGYTF. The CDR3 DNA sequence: TGTGCCAGCAGTTACTCATTCGGGGGGCGTTATGGCTACACCTTC.

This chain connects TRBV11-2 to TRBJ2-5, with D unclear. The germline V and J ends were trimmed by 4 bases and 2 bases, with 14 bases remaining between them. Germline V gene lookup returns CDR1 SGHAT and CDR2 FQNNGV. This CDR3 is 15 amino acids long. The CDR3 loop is CASSSWVSGQETQYF. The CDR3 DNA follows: TGTGCCAGCAGCTCGTGGGTTTCCGGACAAGAGACCCAGTACTTC.

The DNA for the CDR3 is TGTGCCAGCAGTCCTGACAGAAGCAATGAGCAGTTCTTC. It is translated as CASSPDRSNEQFF. The V gene is TRBV27, the J gene TRBJ2-1, with D perhaps TRBD1 (5 bases). The CDR3 runs 13 residues. V was trimmed by 5 bases and J by 6 bases, leaving 11 bases between them. Germline lookup yields CDR1 MNHEY and CDR2 SMNVEV (reference sequence).

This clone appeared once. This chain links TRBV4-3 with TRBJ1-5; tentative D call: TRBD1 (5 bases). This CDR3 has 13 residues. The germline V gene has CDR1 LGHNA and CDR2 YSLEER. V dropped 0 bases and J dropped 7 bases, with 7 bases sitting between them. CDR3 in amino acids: CASSQDREQPQHF. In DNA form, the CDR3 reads TGCGCCAGCAGCCAAGACAGGGAGCAGCCCCAGCATTTT.